This entry lists 5 T cell receptor beta chains sequenced from one sample in a study of radiation and T cells in renal cell carcinoma. Time point here: baseline pretreatment blood. Treatment specified: 15 Gy SBRT to primary tumor, nephrectomy 4 weeks later. Libraries were prepared by immunoSEQ multiplex PCR; TCRdb keeps only in-frame clonotypes and omits some of them. In the table there are about 140,000 clones, 83% of which are singletons. This material consisted of blood, taken from a patient whose treatment included radiotherapy and nephrectomy. The receptor source for this set is a woman between 50 and 59 years old with renal cell carcinoma.

This clone appeared once. V gene TRBV7-2 combines with J gene TRBJ2-3; either TRBD1 or TRBD2 may supply D (7 bases each). V dropped 4 bases and J dropped 5 bases, with 16 bases sitting between them. The V gene's germline CDR1 is SGHTA and CDR2 FQGNSA. This CDR3 is built from 15 residues. CDR3 sequence: CASSSQGGLGDTQYF. The CDR3 DNA reads as TGTGCCAGCAGCTCCCAGGGGGGGCTCGGAGATACGCAGTATTTT.

This clone occurred a few times. This chain joins TRBV2 and TRBJ2-7; D call uncertain. The germline V gene has CDR1 SNHLY and CDR2 FYNNEI. The CDR3 runs to 11 residues. V lost 5 bases and J 6 bases, leaving 8 bases between the germline ends. The CDR3 DNA sequence: TGTGCCAGCAGTCCTTACGCCGAGCAGTACTTC. It encodes CASSPYAEQYF.

There are a few counts of this clone. V is TRBV6-5 and J is TRBJ2-7; no clear D. Trimming took 4 bases from V and 2 from J, leaving 9 bases between them. Germline CDR1 is MNHEY and CDR2 is SVGAGI. CDR3 size: 13 residues. The CDR3 region is CASSSGETYEQYF. The CDR3 DNA follows: TGTGCCAGCAGTTCCGGAGAAACCTACGAGCAGTACTTC.

The chain combines TRBV23-1 with TRBJ1-1; maybe TRBD1 (5 bases). TRBV23-1 is reported as an ORF; its role is uncertain. This CDR3 contains 14 residues. V lost 3 bases to trimming and J lost 10 bases, with 18 bases between them. The CDR3 here is CASSQNTSRVGAFF. As DNA, the CDR3 is TGCGCCAGCAGTCAGAATACGTCCAGGGTGGGAGCTTTCTTT.

V is TRBV4-1 and J is TRBJ1-5, with no clear D. V gave up 0 bases and J gave up 3 bases, with 9 bases separating them. The length of the CDR3 is 15 residues. The germline V gene has CDR1 MGHRA and CDR2 YSYEKL. As DNA, the CDR3 is TGCGCCAGCAGCCAAGACGGGCTATTCAATCAGCCCCAGCATTTT. Translation gives CASSQDGLFNQPQHF.